This TCR beta chain is drawn from a study of beta chain features in type 1 diabetes. Across the whole study: Sorted cell examination encompassed about 110 million cells across all samples. The study, taken as a whole, reports: More deletions and fewer insertions at VDJ junctions were seen in type 1 diabetes patients. No resolution was reached here on whether HLA type influences TCRB rearrangement. Among all four CD4+ subsets, Type 1 diabetes patients had TCRB CDR3s that were moderately but significantly shorter.

Germline CDR1 reads KGHSH; CDR2 reads LQKENI. This CDR3 is 15 amino acids long. V was shortened by 2 bases and J by 4 bases, with 15 bases between the two germline ends. Turning to this clone: Its antigen remains unidentified.

Isolated RNA was reverse transcribed in full, so expressed TCRB transcripts were sequenced. The repertoire was sequenced with immunoSEQ multiplex PCR; TCRdb's copy has only in-frame clones and lacks some. This table has about 700,000 clones, roughly 12% appearing once. A CD45RO/CCR7/CD25/CD127/CD95/CD27 panel sorted naive, central memory, regulatory and stem cell-like memory CD4+ cells. This receptor was identified in a man in his late teens or twenties with type 1 diabetes. Sample: naive CD4+ T cells from blood. This sequence joins TRBV18 and TRBJ2-7; possible D gene TRBD1, 5 bases. The CDR3 spells CASSPVSTGMYEQYF. CDR3 coding DNA: TGTGCCAGCTCACCAGTGAGTACAGGAATGTACGAGCAGTACTTC.